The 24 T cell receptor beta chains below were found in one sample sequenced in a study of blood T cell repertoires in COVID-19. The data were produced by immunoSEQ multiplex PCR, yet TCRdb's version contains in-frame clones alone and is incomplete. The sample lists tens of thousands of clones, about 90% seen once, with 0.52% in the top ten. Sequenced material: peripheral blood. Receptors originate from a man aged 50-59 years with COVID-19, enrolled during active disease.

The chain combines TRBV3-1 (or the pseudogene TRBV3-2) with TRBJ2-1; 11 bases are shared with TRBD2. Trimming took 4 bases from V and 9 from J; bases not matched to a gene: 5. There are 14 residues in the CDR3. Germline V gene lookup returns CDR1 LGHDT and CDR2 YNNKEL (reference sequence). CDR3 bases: TGTGCCAGCAGCCCCCTAGCGGGAGGAGGTGAGCAGTTCTTC. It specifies CASSPLAGGGEQFF.

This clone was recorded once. CDR3 loop: CASSLVSRRSSYEQYF. DNA for the CDR3: TGTGCCAGCAGCTTAGTTAGCCGTAGGAGCTCCTACGAGCAGTACTTC. V gene TRBV11-2 combines with J gene TRBJ2-7; D not resolved. In germline, CDR1 is SGHAT, CDR2 FQNNGV. The length of the CDR3 is 16 residues. V gave up 1 base and J gave up 0 bases, with 13 bases separating them.

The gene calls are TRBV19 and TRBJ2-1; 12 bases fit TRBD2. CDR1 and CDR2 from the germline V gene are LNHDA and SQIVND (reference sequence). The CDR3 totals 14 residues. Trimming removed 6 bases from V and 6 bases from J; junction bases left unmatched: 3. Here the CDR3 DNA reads TGTGCCAGTAGCGGACTAGCGGGACCCAATGAGCAGTTCTTC. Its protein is CASSGLAGPNEQFF.

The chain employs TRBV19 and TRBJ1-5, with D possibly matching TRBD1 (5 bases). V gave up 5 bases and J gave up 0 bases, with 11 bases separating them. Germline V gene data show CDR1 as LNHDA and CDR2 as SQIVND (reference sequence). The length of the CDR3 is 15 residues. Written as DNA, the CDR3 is TGTGCCAGTAGTGCGGACACCTATAGCAATCAGCCCCAGCATTTT. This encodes CASSADTYSNQPQHF.

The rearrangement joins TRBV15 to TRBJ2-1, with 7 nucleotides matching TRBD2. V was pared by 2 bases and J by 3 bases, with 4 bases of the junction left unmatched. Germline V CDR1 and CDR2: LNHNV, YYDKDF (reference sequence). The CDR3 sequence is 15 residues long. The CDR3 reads CATSRFRDYYNEQFF. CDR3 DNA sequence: TGTGCCACCAGCAGATTCCGGGACTACTACAATGAGCAGTTCTTC.

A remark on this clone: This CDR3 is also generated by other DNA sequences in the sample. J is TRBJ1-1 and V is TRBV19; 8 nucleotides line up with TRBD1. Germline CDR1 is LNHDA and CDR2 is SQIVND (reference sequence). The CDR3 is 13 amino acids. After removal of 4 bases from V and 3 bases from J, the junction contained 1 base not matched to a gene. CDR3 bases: TGTGCCAGTAGTACGACAGGGGACACTGAAGCTTTCTTT. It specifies CASSTTGDTEAFF.

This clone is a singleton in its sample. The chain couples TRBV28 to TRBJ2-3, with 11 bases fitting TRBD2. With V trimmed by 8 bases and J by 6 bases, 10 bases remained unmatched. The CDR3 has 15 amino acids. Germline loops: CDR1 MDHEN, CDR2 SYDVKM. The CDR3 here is CASGPSGRPLDTQYF. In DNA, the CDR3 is TGTGCCAGCGGGCCTAGCGGGAGGCCCTTGGATACGCAGTATTTT.

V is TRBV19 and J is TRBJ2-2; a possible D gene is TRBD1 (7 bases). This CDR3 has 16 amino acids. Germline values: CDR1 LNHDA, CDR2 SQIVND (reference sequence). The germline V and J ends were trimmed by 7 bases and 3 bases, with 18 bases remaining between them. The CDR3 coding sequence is TGTGCCAGTACCCCGAGCGACAGGGAGGACACCGGGGAGCTGTTTTTT. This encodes CASTPSDREDTGELFF.

The DNA of the CDR3 is TGCAGCGTTGGACAGGGGAACAATCAGCCCCAGCATTTT. Amino acids: CSVGQGNNQPQHF. The genes are TRBV29-1 and TRBJ1-5, with TRBD1 identical over 8 bases. CDR1 SQVTM and CDR2 ANQGSEA come from the germline V gene. This CDR3 region has 13 residues. V lost 4 bases to trimming and J lost 3 bases; unmatched junction nucleotides: 2.

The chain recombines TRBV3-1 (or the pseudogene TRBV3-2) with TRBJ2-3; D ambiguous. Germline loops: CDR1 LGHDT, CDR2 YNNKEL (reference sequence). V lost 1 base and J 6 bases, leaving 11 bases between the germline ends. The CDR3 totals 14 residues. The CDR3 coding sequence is TGTGCCAGCAGCCAAGCCTGGGCAGGCGATACGCAGTATTTT. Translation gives CASSQAWAGDTQYF.

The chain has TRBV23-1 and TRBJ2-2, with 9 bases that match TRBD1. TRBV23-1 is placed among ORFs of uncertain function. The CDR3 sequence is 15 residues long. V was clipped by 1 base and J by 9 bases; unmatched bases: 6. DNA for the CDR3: TGCGCCAGCAGTCAATGTCCCGGGACAGGGTGGGAGCTGTTTTTT. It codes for CASSQCPGTGWELFF.

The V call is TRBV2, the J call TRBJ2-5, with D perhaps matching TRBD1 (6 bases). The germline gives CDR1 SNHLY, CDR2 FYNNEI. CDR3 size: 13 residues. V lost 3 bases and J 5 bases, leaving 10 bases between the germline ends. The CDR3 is CASSEQGLETQYF. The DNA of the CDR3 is TGTGCCAGCAGTGAGCAGGGGCTGGAGACCCAGTACTTC.

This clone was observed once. The DNA of the CDR3 is TGTGCCAGCAGTGCTCCGGGACAGACCGCCGCAGGGTACTTC. This sequence encodes CASSAPGQTAAGYF. The V call is TRBV5-6, the J call TRBJ2-7; the match to TRBD1 covers 7 bases. This CDR3 has 14 amino acids. J gave up 12 bases and V 5 bases, and 17 bases lay outside the gene matches. The germline gives CDR1 SGHDT, CDR2 YYEEEE.

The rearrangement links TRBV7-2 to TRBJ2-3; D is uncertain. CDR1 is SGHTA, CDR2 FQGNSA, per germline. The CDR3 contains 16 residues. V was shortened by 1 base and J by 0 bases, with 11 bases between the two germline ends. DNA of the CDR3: TGTGCCAGCAGCTTAGACAACAGCCCTAGCACAGATACGCAGTATTTT. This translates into CASSLDNSPSTDTQYF.

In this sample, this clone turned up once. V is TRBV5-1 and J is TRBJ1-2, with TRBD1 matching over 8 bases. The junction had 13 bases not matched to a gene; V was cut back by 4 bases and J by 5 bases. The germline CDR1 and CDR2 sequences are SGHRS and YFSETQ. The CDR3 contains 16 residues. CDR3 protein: CASSRGQGITGYGYTF. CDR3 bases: TGCGCCAGCAGCCGCGGACAGGGCATAACTGGTTATGGCTACACCTTC. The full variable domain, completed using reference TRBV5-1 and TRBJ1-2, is KAGVTQTPRYLIKTRGQQVTLSCSPISGHRSVSWYQQTPGQGLQFLFEYFSETQRNKGNFPGRFSGRQFSNSRSEMNVSTLELGDSALYLCASSRGQGITGYGYTFGSGTRLTVV.

Written as DNA, the CDR3 is TGTGCCAGCAGCTTAGATCGGGTGGGCAGGGAAGGTCAGCCCCAGCATTTT. It encodes CASSLDRVGREGQPQHF. The gene calls are TRBV11-2 and TRBJ1-5, with D perhaps matching TRBD1 (5 bases). The CDR3 length is 17 residues. V lost 0 bases to trimming and J lost 6 bases, with 18 bases between them. The V gene's germline CDR1 is SGHAT and CDR2 FQNNGV.

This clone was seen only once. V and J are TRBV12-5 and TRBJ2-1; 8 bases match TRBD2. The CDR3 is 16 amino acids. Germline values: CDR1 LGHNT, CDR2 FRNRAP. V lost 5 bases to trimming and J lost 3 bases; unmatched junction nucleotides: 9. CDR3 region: CASGPPEREIYNEQFF. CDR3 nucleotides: TGTGCTAGTGGTCCCCCTGAGCGGGAGATCTACAATGAGCAGTTCTTC. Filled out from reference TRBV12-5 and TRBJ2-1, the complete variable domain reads DARVTQTPRHKVTEMGQEVTMRCQPILGHNTVFWYRQTMMQGLELLAYFRNRAPLDDSGMPKDRFSAEMPDATLATLKIQPSEPRDSAVYFCASGPPEREIYNEQFFGPGTRLTVL.

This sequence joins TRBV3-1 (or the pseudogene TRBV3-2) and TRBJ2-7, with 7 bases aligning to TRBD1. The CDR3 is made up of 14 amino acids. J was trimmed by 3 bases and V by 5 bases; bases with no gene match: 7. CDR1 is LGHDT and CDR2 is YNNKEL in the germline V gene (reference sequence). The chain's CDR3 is CASSLNRDSYEQYF. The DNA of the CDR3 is TGTGCCAGCAGCTTAAACCGGGACAGCTACGAGCAGTACTTC.

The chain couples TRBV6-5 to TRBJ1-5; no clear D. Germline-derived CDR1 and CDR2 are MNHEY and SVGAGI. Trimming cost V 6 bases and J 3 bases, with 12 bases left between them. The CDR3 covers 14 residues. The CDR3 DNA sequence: TGTGCCAGCAGAGGAACAGCTAACAATCAGCCCCAGCATTTT. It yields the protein CASRGTANNQPQHF.

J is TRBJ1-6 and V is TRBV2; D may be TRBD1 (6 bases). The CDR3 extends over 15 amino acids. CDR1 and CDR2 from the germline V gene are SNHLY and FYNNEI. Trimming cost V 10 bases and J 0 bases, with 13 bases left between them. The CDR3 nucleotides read TGTGCCATCCTGCAGGGGAGCTCCTATAATTCACCCCTCCACTTT. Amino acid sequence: CAILQGSSYNSPLHF.

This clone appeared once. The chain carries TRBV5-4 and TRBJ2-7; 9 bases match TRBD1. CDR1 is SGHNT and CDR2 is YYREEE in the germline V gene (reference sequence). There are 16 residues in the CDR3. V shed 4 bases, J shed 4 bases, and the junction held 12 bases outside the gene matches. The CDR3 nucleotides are TGTGCCAGCAGCCACACGACAGGGGGAATGTTTTACGAGCAGTACTTC. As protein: CASSHTTGGMFYEQYF.

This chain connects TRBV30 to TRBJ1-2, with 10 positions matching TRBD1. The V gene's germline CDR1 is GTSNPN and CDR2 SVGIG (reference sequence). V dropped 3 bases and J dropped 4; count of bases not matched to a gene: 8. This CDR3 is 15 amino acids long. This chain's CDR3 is CAWSADRGLGYGYTF. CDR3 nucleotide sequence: TGTGCCTGGAGCGCAGACAGGGGGCTCGGCTATGGCTACACCTTC.

The CDR3 loop reads CASSLRPWDRRNQPQHF. DNA for the CDR3: TGTGCCAGCAGCTTACGCCCCTGGGACAGGAGGAATCAGCCCCAGCATTTT. The chain joins TRBV7-8 to TRBJ1-5; 8 bases line up with TRBD1. V dropped 2 bases and J dropped 4; count of bases not matched to a gene: 10. This CDR3 region has 17 residues. Germline loops: CDR1 SGHVS, CDR2 FQNEAQ.

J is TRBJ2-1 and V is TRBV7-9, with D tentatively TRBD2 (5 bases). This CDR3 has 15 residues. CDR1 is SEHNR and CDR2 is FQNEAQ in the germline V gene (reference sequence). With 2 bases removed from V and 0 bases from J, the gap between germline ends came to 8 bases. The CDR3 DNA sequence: TGTGCCAGCAGCTTAAGTGGGAGCTCCTACAATGAGCAGTTCTTC. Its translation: CASSLSGSSYNEQFF.